What follows are 18 T cell receptor beta chains derived from one specimen sequenced in a study of blood T cell repertoires in COVID-19 (dated by TCRdb to 2018 to 2021). The library was generated by the immunoSEQ multiplex PCR assay. This is the immuneACCESS table as TCRdb keeps it, with only in-frame sequences that have V and J called. A part of the clones is gone; compared with another copy, unresolved V genes explain less than half, and the rest is unexplained. This sample has 120,000 or so clones in its table, and around 90% of those were observed once. Of the sample, roughly 8.2% is held by the ten largest clones. Sequenced: peripheral blood. All receptors derive from a human donor in a cohort sampled during active COVID-19.

This chain links TRBV9 with TRBJ1-5; a possible D gene is TRBD1 (6 bases). V was pared by 0 bases and J by 4 bases, with 11 bases between. Germline V gives CDR1 SGDLS, CDR2 YYNGEE. The CDR3 consists of 15 residues. CDR3 coding DNA: TGTGCCAGCAGCGTAGCTCCGGGACATAATCAGCCCCAGCATTTT. It specifies CASSVAPGHNQPQHF.

The genes are TRBV11-3 and TRBJ1-5, with D perhaps TRBD1 (6 bases). Trimming pared 4 bases from V and 7 bases from J, leaving 8 bases between. The CDR3 has 12 amino acids. Looked up from germline, CDR1 is SGHNT and CDR2 is YENEEA. The CDR3 nucleotides are TGTGCCAGCAGCTCAACAGGGCAGCCCCAGCATTTT. Amino acid sequence: CASSSTGQPQHF.

The chain joins TRBV14 to TRBJ1-1; 7 bases are shared with TRBD1. Germline V lookup: CDR1 SGHDN, CDR2 FVKESK. V dropped 1 base and J dropped 8; count of bases not matched to a gene: 7. This CDR3 is built from 14 residues. CDR3 residues: CASSQALTGSEAFF. The CDR3 DNA sequence: TGTGCCAGCAGCCAAGCATTGACAGGGAGCGAAGCTTTCTTT.

J is TRBJ2-6 and V is TRBV5-6; D perhaps matches TRBD1 (5 bases). V dropped 4 bases and J dropped 0 bases, with 17 bases sitting between them. The length of the CDR3 is 18 residues. Looked up from germline, CDR1 is SGHDT and CDR2 is YYEEEE. Here the CDR3 reads CASSPRLDTLSGANVLTF. The CDR3 DNA is TGTGCCAGCAGCCCCCGGCTGGACACCCTCTCTGGGGCCAACGTCCTGACTTTC.

The V and J genes are TRBV5-8 and TRBJ1-5; D gene unclear. The CDR3 has 14 amino acids. In germline, CDR1 is SGHTS, CDR2 YDEGEE. V gave up 4 bases and J gave up 2 bases, with 10 bases separating them. The CDR3 sequence: CASSHSGGNQPQHF. CDR3 in DNA: TGTGCCAGCAGCCACAGTGGTGGCAATCAGCCCCAGCATTTT.

V gene TRBV19 combines with J gene TRBJ1-1, with D unclear. Germline CDR1 reads LNHDA; CDR2 reads SQIVND (reference sequence). The CDR3 contains 10 residues. Trimming pared 9 bases from V and 5 bases from J, leaving 7 bases between. The DNA for the CDR3 is TGTGCCAGAAACAAGACTGAAGCTTTCTTT. Translated: CARNKTEAFF. Filled out from reference TRBV19 and TRBJ1-1, the complete variable domain reads DGGITQSPKYLFRKEGQNVTLSCEQNLNHDAMYWYRQDPGQGLRLIYYSQIVNDFQKGDIAEGYSVSREKKESFPLTVTSAQKNPTAFYLCARNKTEAFFGQGTRLTVV.

This clone has a handful of counts. The chain recombines TRBV7-2 with TRBJ2-1; TRBD2 matches 7 bases. The ends lost 1 base at V and 8 bases at J; junction bases unmatched: 14. The CDR3 loop spans 17 amino acids. CDR1 SGHTA and CDR2 FQGNSA come from the germline V gene. CDR3 loop: CASSLGMGSGRRDEQFF. CDR3 sequence (DNA): TGTGCCAGCAGCTTAGGAATGGGTAGCGGGCGAAGGGATGAGCAGTTCTTC.

The chain couples TRBV5-1 to TRBJ2-4; 10 bases line up with TRBD1. V was pared by 5 bases and J by 3 bases, with 14 bases of the junction left unmatched. Germline assignment: CDR1 SGHRS and CDR2 YFSETQ. The CDR3 has 18 residues. The CDR3 DNA reads as TGCGCCAGCAGATCGGGGGACAGGGGCCTCCTATACAAAAACATTCAGTACTTC. Encoded protein: CASRSGDRGLLYKNIQYF.

J is TRBJ2-7 and V is TRBV6-6, with TRBD1 identical over 12 bases. The germline CDR1 and CDR2 sequences are MNHNY and SVGAGI (reference sequence). This CDR3 comprises 15 residues. Losses at the gene ends were 5 bases for V and 7 bases for J; bases not matched to a gene: 9. The CDR3 sequence is CASSPPGQGAVEQYF. The CDR3 DNA reads as TGTGCCAGCAGTCCTCCGGGACAGGGGGCAGTTGAGCAGTACTTC.

The rearrangement uses TRBV9 and TRBJ2-3, with 8 nucleotides matching TRBD2. V was clipped by 0 bases and J by 1 base; unmatched bases: 10. Germline CDR1 SGDLS, CDR2 YYNGEE. The CDR3 has 18 residues. The CDR3 DNA follows: TGTGCCAGCAGCGTAGCTACGAGGGGAGCGGGGGGCACAGATACGCAGTATTTT. Its translation is CASSVATRGAGGTDTQYF.

The chain is built from TRBV7-9 and TRBJ2-2, with D possibly TRBD2 on 6 matching bases. The CDR3 runs to 17 residues. Per the germline V gene, CDR1 is SEHNR and CDR2 is FQNEAQ (reference sequence). Trimming cost V 2 bases and J 3 bases, with 16 bases left between them. The chain's CDR3 is CASSLTGVDSDTGELFF. The CDR3 bases are TGTGCCAGCAGCTTAACGGGAGTAGATTCGGACACCGGGGAGCTGTTTTTT.

The rearrangement links TRBV7-9 to TRBJ1-6, with 9 bases aligning to TRBD1. The CDR3 contains 16 residues. The junction had 5 bases not matched to a gene; V was cut back by 4 bases and J by 4 bases. CDR1 and CDR2 (germline): SEHNR, FQNEAQ (reference sequence). CDR3 loop: CASSSGQGFYNSPLHF. CDR3 nucleotide sequence: TGTGCCAGCAGCTCGGGACAGGGCTTTTATAATTCACCCCTCCACTTT.

The chain has TRBV19 and TRBJ2-1; TRBD1 might be the D (6 bases). This CDR3 is 15 amino acids long. Germline V gene data show CDR1 as LNHDA and CDR2 as SQIVND (reference sequence). Trimming stripped 7 bases from V and 0 bases from J, with 13 bases between. The CDR3: CASNKDSHSYNEQFF. The CDR3 DNA reads TGTGCCAGTAACAAGGACAGTCACTCCTACAATGAGCAGTTCTTC.

The rearrangement joins TRBV20-1 to TRBJ2-1, with D unclear. V was cut by 4 bases and J by 8 bases, with 9 bases left in between. Germline CDR1 is DFQATT and CDR2 is SNEGSKA (reference sequence). The CDR3 runs to 11 residues. CDR3 sequence: CSAINSDEQFF. CDR3 bases: TGCAGTGCTATAAATTCGGATGAGCAGTTCTTC.

About this clone itself: Within the sample, other DNA sequences also encode this same CDR3. The genes are TRBV18 and TRBJ1-1, with 11 bases matching TRBD1. Unmatched junction bases numbered 1, after V lost 3 bases and J lost 4 bases. The length of the CDR3 is 14 residues. CDR1 and CDR2 from the germline V gene are KGHSH and LQKENI. In DNA form, the CDR3 reads TGTGCCAGCTCACCCGGGACAGGGGGCACTGAAGCTTTCTTT. It translates to CASSPGTGGTEAFF.

This clone was found a few times. V is TRBV7-9 and J is TRBJ1-5; D remains ambiguous. Germline CDR1 is SEHNR and CDR2 is FQNEAQ (reference sequence). The CDR3 runs 18 residues. V was cut by 1 base and J by 2 bases, with 18 bases left in between. CDR3 in amino acids: CASSLVNLRDGGNQPQHF. DNA of the CDR3: TGTGCCAGCAGCTTAGTCAATTTGAGGGATGGGGGCAATCAGCCCCAGCATTTT.

This chain uses TRBV3-1 (or the pseudogene TRBV3-2) with TRBJ2-4, with D unclear. The length of the CDR3 is 17 residues. V shed 1 base and J shed 8 bases, with 21 bases lying between them. Germline V lookup: CDR1 LGHDT, CDR2 YNNKEL (reference sequence). CDR3 sequence reads: CASSQAFRVHSADIQYF. For the CDR3, the DNA is TGTGCCAGCAGCCAAGCTTTCCGGGTACATTCGGCGGACATTCAGTACTTC.

The chain has TRBV14 and TRBJ1-2; TRBD1 matches at 8 bases. V lost 10 bases to trimming and J lost 4 bases; unmatched junction nucleotides: 11. The CDR3 has 14 residues. Germline CDR1 reads SGHDN; CDR2 reads FVKESK. The DNA for the CDR3 is TGTGCCACCAAAGATACAGGGGGAGGCTATGGCTACACCTTC. This encodes CATKDTGGGYGYTF.